What follows is one T cell receptor beta chain and its context. Its target antigen remains unknown. Base qualities are not recorded, but no much larger clone differs from it by a single base. TCRbeta CDR3 regions were amplified from genomic DNA using the immunoSEQ Assay, a bias-controlled multiplex PCR. The authors' analysis ran thus. The number of nucleated cells in each sample was estimated by amplification of reference gene primers within the assay. Sequence reads were collapsed and filtered to measure the absolute abundance of every unique TCRbeta CDR3 rearrangement. For each sample, productive Simpson clonality was calculated by taking the square root of Simpson's diversity index across productive rearrangements. TCRdb took over this immuneACCESS table, retaining in-frame rearrangements with V and J assigned. Such tables are incomplete; in checked studies, under half of the missing clones stem from an unresolved V gene, and the remainder is unexplained. That table furnishes V, J and clone size, whereas the DNA furnished D and trimming. The sample includes roughly 250,000 clones, with about nine tenths observed a single time. Less than 15% of the sample belongs to the ten largest clones.

The CDR3 covers 15 residues, taking in both the cysteine and the phenylalanine. Only the CDR3 DNA stays, 45 bases, in frame from base 1. Looking up the germline V gene (reference sequence) yields CDR1 LNHNV and CDR2 YYDKDF. Trimmed from V: 5 bases; trimmed from J: 5 bases; junction bases lacking a gene match: 8. The sample comes from a study of blood T cell repertoires in COVID-19 (dated by TCRdb to the early 2020s). Background for the entire study: Collaborator samples came from the United States, Italy and Spain and covered acute and convalescent phases of COVID-19. Samples came from the ongoing ImmuneRACE study (first 160 participants) plus 1,254 subjects from 6 global collaborators. The sample metadata nearly always contained a de-identified subject ID, COVID-19 status, age in years and sex. Subjects who had been exposed to COVID-19, were actively infected with it, or had recovered from it provided the deeply sampled blood TCRbeta repertoires that made up the dataset. The prospective study material was composed of cDNA or gDNA derived from T cells, B-cell-depleted T cells, or PBMCs. The repertoires were released in a freely available public database meant as a resource for research on the immune response to SARS-CoV-2. HLA class I and class II types, where available, came from metadata supplied by the sample provider rather than from assay-based typing.

What the authors observed across the whole study: The amount of clinical and demographic metadata varied by source and participant and was provided uncurated.

In Seattle, one collaborating source enrolled patients while the infection was active and tracked those patients longitudinally over the course of disease. Collaborating institutions collected whole blood in K2EDTA tubes following their own protocols. For TCRbeta analysis, collaborators shipped samples in one of three forms: frozen whole blood, isolated PBMCs, or DNA extracted from either of those sample types. The rearranged chain carries TRBV15 and TRBJ2-7, and 11 junction bases match TRBD1. The clonotype was recovered from a woman aged 25 to 39 with COVID-19, enrolled during active disease. Input material: peripheral blood. In nucleotides, the sequence is TGTGCCACCAGCTCCCGGGACAGGGGGTCCCACGAGCAGTACTTC. This sequence encodes CATSSRDRGSHEQYF.